This TCR beta chain appears in the sequencing data of a study of blood T cell repertoires in COVID-19. This clone was observed a few times. Generated by immunoSEQ multiplex PCR, the TCRdb table keeps only in-frame clones and is missing some. The sample consists of tens of thousands of clones, about 75% of them appearing once. The TCR originated in a man aged 70 or older with active or convalescent COVID-19. Specimen: peripheral blood.

CDR3 loop: CASSRQGGGPQHF. The DNA for the CDR3 is TGTGCCAGTAGCCGACAGGGCGGTGGGCCCCAGCATTTT. The chain carries TRBV19 and TRBJ1-5; 7 bases fit TRBD1. Germline-derived CDR1 and CDR2 are LNHDA and SQIVND (reference sequence). The CDR3 length is 13 residues. After removal of 6 bases from V and 9 bases from J, the junction contained 8 bases not matched to a gene.